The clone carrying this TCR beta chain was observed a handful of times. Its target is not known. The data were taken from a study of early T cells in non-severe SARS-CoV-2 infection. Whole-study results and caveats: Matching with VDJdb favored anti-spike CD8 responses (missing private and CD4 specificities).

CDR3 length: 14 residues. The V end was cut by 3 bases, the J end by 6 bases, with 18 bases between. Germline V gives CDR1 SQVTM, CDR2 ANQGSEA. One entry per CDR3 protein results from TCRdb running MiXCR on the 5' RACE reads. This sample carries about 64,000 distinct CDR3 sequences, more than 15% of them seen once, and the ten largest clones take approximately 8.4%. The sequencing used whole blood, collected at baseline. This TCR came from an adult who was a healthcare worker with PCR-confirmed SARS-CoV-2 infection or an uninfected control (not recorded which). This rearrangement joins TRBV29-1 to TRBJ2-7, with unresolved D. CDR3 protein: CSVDIGPAGGEQYF. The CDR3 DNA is TGCAGCGTTGATATAGGGCCGGCAGGCGGCGAGCAGTACTTC.